Shown below are 2 T cell receptor beta chains from a single sample sequenced in a study of tumor and adjacent non-tumor tissue in lung cancer. The template was RNA from unsorted bulk tissue. More than 3 cm separated this lung sample from the edge of the tumor. A modified ARM-PCR protocol with three rounds of nested PCR amplified TCRbeta. One entry per CDR3 protein results from TCRdb running MiXCR on the multiplex PCR reads. The sample has 90,000 to 120,000 distinct CDR3 sequences; about 62% are singletons. Sequenced sample: distant non-tumor lung tissue. The receptors stem from a man younger than 40 with non-small cell lung cancer.

V and J are TRBV5-1 and TRBJ2-2; D ambiguous. Germline CDR1 reads SGHRS; CDR2 reads YFSETQ. The CDR3 extends over 18 amino acids. Trimming pared 4 bases from V and 8 bases from J, leaving 27 bases between. CDR3 loop: CASSGLSAKATREGELFF. CDR3 DNA: TGCGCCAGCAGCGGCCTCTCGGCCAAGGCGACAAGGGAAGGGGAGCTGTTTTTT.

Of note for this clonotype: A much larger clonotype is one base distant, so this may be a read error. The chain is built from TRBV4-2 and TRBJ2-1; TRBD2 matches at 7 bases. Trimming cost V 0 bases and J 2 bases; bases outside gene matches: 4. Germline V lookup: CDR1 LGHNA, CDR2 YNFKEQ. The CDR3 is 16 residues long. As DNA, the CDR3 is TGTGCCAGCAGCCAAGAGGTACTAGCGACCTACAATGAGCAGTTCTTC. Protein: CASSQEVLATYNEQFF.